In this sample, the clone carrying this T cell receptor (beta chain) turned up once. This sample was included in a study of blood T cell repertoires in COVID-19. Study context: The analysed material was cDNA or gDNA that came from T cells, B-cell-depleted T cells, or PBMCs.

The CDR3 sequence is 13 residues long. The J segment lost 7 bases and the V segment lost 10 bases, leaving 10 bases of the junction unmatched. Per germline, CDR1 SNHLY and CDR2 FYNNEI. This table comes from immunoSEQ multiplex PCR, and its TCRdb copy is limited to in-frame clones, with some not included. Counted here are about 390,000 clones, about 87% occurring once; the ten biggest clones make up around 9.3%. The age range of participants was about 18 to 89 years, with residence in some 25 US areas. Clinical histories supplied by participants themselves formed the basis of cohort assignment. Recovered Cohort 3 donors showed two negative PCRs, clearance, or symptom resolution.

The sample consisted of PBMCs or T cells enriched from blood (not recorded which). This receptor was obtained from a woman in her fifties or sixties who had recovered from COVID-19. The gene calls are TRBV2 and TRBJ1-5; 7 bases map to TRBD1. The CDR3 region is CAISLTGYQPQHF. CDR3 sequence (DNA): TGTGCCATCTCCCTGACAGGGTACCAGCCCCAGCATTTT.